Listed below are T cell receptor beta chains from one sample, sequenced in a study of blood T cell repertoires in COVID-19. Profiling relied on immunoSEQ multiplex PCR, and the TCRdb table lists in-frame clones only, not all of them. In the table there are 120,000 or so clones, roughly 88% of which are singletons. Sequenced input: peripheral blood. Receptor source: a man aged 45 to 65 with acute or convalescent COVID-19. Each CDR3 is given with its conserved first and last residue. A D gene is named only where the DNA matches it firmly. Where a row states a size, it is once, few, many or the class of an expanded clone; other rows omit it.

cdr3_aa: CATSVGGKETQYF
cdr3_nt: TGTGCCACCAGCGTCGGGGGGAAAGAGACCCAGTACTTC
j_call: TRBJ2-5
clone_size: NA
d_call: TRBD2
v_call: TRBV15

cdr3_aa: CASSFGQGSYEQYF
cdr3_nt: TGTGCCAGCAGCTTCGGCCAGGGCTCCTACGAGCAGTACTTC
j_call: TRBJ2-7
clone_size: NA
d_call: NA
v_call: TRBV5-6

cdr3_aa: CASSLGLSTDTQYF
cdr3_nt: TGTGCCAGCAGCTTAGGTCTTAGCACAGATACGCAGTATTTT
j_call: TRBJ2-3
clone_size: NA
d_call: NA
v_call: TRBV11-2

cdr3_aa: CASSQETAYGYTF
cdr3_nt: TGTGCCAGCAGCCAAGAGACAGCTTATGGCTACACCTTC
j_call: TRBJ1-2
clone_size: NA
d_call: NA
v_call: TRBV3-1/TRBV3-2

cdr3_aa: CASSSGHGGNTEAFF
cdr3_nt: TGCGCCAGCAGCTCCGGACACGGGGGGAACACTGAAGCTTTCTTT
j_call: TRBJ1-1
clone_size: few
d_call: NA
v_call: TRBV5-1

cdr3_aa: CASSPNPTSGNEQFF
cdr3_nt: TGTGCCAGCAGCCCCAACCCGACTAGCGGCAATGAGCAGTTCTTC
j_call: TRBJ2-1
clone_size: once
d_call: TRBD2
v_call: TRBV7-6

cdr3_aa: CASSTGQGVSPLHF
cdr3_nt: TGTGCCAGCAGTACCGGCCAGGGCGTTTCACCCCTCCACTTT
j_call: TRBJ1-6
clone_size: NA
d_call: NA
v_call: TRBV6-2/TRBV6-3

cdr3_aa: CASTNRGLSYNSPLHF
cdr3_nt: TGTGCCAGCACCAACAGGGGGCTCTCCTATAATTCACCCCTCCACTTT
j_call: TRBJ1-6
clone_size: NA
d_call: TRBD1
v_call: TRBV2

cdr3_aa: CASSGRPSYEQYF
cdr3_nt: TGTGCCAGCAGTGGGCGGCCCTCCTACGAGCAGTACTTC
j_call: TRBJ2-7
clone_size: NA
d_call: NA
v_call: TRBV2

cdr3_aa: CAWSVPRGTDTQYF
cdr3_nt: TGTGCCTGGAGTGTACCCAGGGGCACAGATACGCAGTATTTT
j_call: TRBJ2-3
clone_size: NA
d_call: NA
v_call: TRBV30

cdr3_aa: CASSLTSGPYNEQFF
cdr3_nt: TGTGCCAGCAGCTTAACTAGCGGGCCATACAATGAGCAGTTCTTC
j_call: TRBJ2-1
clone_size: NA
d_call: TRBD2
v_call: TRBV7-8

cdr3_aa: CAWSFVNYGYTF
cdr3_nt: TGTGCCTGGAGCTTCGTCAACTATGGCTACACCTTC
j_call: TRBJ1-2
clone_size: NA
d_call: NA
v_call: TRBV30

cdr3_aa: CASSLGDSDGAYEQYF
cdr3_nt: TGCGCCAGCAGCTTGGGGGACTCGGACGGAGCCTACGAGCAGTACTTC
j_call: TRBJ2-7
clone_size: NA
d_call: NA
v_call: TRBV5-1

cdr3_aa: CASSVSGGEWQAREQFF
cdr3_nt: TGTGCCAGCAGCGTGTCGGGCGGGGAGTGGCAGGCTCGTGAGCAGTTCTTC
j_call: TRBJ2-1
clone_size: NA
d_call: NA
v_call: TRBV9

cdr3_aa: CSASLAGGGGETQYF
cdr3_nt: TGCAGTGCTAGTCTCGCGGGAGGGGGGGGAGAGACCCAGTACTTC
j_call: TRBJ2-5
clone_size: NA
d_call: TRBD2
v_call: TRBV20-1

cdr3_aa: CASSRGGFTGELFF
cdr3_nt: TGTGCCAGCAGTCGCGGGGGTTTCACCGGGGAGCTGTTTTTT
j_call: TRBJ2-2
clone_size: NA
d_call: TRBD2
v_call: TRBV27

cdr3_aa: CASSPNRAGVLF
cdr3_nt: TGTGCCAGCAGCCCGAACCGAGCGGGAGTTTTATTC
j_call: TRBJ2-7
clone_size: NA
d_call: TRBD2
v_call: TRBV11-2

cdr3_aa: CASSLRTGGMNTEAFF
cdr3_nt: TGCGCCAGCAGCCTGAGGACAGGGGGAATGAACACTGAAGCTTTCTTT
j_call: TRBJ1-1
clone_size: NA
d_call: TRBD1
v_call: TRBV5-1

cdr3_aa: CASSEDRSNYGYTF
cdr3_nt: TGCGCCAGCAGCGAAGACAGGAGTAACTATGGCTACACCTTC
j_call: TRBJ1-2
clone_size: once
d_call: NA
v_call: TRBV5-1

cdr3_aa: CAWSVPRQADRSNYGYTF
cdr3_nt: TGTGCCTGGAGTGTACCACGACAAGCTGACCGATCTAACTATGGCTACACCTTC
j_call: TRBJ1-2
clone_size: NA
d_call: NA
v_call: TRBV30

cdr3_aa: CADRAGNTDTQYF
cdr3_nt: TGTGCAGACAGAGCGGGGAACACAGATACGCAGTATTTT
j_call: TRBJ2-3
clone_size: NA
d_call: TRBD2
v_call: TRBV12-3/TRBV12-4